A single T cell receptor beta chain is shown here with its context. Antigen specificity is unknown. Both 60 Vbeta primers and 13 Jbeta primers went into the PCR. Libraries were prepared by immunoSEQ multiplex PCR; TCRdb keeps only in-frame clonotypes and omits some of them. This repertoire shows tens of thousands of clones, roughly 76% found once; its top ten account for roughly 8%. The sample comes from a study of cytomegalovirus exposure and HLA in healthy donors. Findings and limits, study-wide: The authors listed roughly 150 TCR beta chains as cytomegalovirus-associated. For most TCR beta V segments, an earlier analysis put the productive rate at about 87% or about 30% of the time. It was reported that the classifier diagnosed cytomegalovirus status with high specificity and sensitivity in both the original and validation cohorts.

Sequencing was carried out using PBMCs. The TCR comes from a man in his 60s in good health and CMV-seropositive.

CDR3 sequence reads: CASSEALLRGEAFF. In nucleotides, the CDR3 is TGTGCCAGCAGTGAAGCGCTTCTTAGGGGTGAAGCTTTCTTT. The chain recombines TRBV2 with TRBJ1-1; D perhaps matches TRBD1 (5 bases). The CDR3 extends over 14 amino acids. Germline values: CDR1 SNHLY, CDR2 FYNNEI. Trimming pared 0 bases from V and 7 bases from J, leaving 12 bases between. Full variable domain (missing parts from reference TRBV2 and TRBJ1-1): EPEVTQTPSHQVTQMGQEVILRCVPISNHLYFYWYRQILGQKVEFLVSFYNNEISEKSEIFDDQFSVERPDGSNFTLKIRSTKLEDSAMYFCASSEALLRGEAFFGQGTRLTVV.